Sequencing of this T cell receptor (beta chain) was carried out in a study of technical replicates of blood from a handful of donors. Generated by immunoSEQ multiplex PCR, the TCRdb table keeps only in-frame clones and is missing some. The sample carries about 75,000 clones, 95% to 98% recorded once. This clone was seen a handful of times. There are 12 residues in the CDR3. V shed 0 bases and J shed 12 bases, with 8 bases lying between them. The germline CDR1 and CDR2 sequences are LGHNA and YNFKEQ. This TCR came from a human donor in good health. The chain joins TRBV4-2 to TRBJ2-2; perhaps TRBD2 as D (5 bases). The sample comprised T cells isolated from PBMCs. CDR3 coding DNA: TGTGCCAGCAGCCAAGAAGCTAGCAAGCTGTTTTTT. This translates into CASSQEASKLFF.